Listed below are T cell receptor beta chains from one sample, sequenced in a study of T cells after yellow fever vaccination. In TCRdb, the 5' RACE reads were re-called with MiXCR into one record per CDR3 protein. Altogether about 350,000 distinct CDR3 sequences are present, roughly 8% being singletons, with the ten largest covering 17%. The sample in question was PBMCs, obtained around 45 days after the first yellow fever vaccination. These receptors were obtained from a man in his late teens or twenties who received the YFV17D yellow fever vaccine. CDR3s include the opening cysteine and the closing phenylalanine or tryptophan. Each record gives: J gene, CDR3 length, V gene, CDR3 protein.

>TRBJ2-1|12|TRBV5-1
CASSSWGDEQFF
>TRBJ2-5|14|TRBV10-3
CAISESKTQETQYF
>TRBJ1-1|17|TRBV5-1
CASSLSEQGGMNTEAFF
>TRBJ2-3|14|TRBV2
CASRAGQGTDTQYF
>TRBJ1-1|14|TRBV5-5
CASSFYGMLAEAFF
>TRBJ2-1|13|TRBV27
CASSPRGKREQFF
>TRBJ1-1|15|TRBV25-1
CASSDPRQGDTEAFF
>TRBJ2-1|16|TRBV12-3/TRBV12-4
CASSLGAGVSYNEQFF
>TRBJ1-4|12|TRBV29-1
CSVRAPNEKLFF
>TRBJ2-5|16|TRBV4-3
CASSQVTGTVQETQYF
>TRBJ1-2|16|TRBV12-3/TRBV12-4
CASSLLGQARNYGYTF
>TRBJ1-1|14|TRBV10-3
CAIRKTEMGTEAFF
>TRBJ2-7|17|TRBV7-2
CASSSPLAGARSYEQYF
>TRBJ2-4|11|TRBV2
CASTSSNIQYF
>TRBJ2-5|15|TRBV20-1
CSAVGPDRAGETQYF
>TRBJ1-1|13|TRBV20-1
CSATRQTSEGAFF
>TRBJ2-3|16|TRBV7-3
CASSRGTSGVSDTQYF
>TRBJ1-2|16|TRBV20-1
CSARSVTARNPYGYTF
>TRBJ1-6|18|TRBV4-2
CASSQVGVMGDLGSPLHF
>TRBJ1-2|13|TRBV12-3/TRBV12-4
CASSSTGEDGYTF
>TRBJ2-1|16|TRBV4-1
CASSQGPGRDVGEQFF
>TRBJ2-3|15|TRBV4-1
CASSQDGSYTDTQYF
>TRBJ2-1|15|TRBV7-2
CASSHNGGDYNEQFF
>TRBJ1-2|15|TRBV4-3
CASSQDRRTGGGYTF
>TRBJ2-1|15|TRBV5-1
CASEDGTGNYNEQFF
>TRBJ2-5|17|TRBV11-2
CASSLDSGVGASETQYF
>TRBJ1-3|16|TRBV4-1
CASSQARLGARNTIYF
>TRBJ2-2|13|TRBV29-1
CSTRVPDTGELFF
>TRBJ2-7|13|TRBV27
CASSQTGSYEQYF
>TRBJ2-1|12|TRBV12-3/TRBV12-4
CASSFMVDEQFF
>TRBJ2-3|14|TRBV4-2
CASSQEMETDTQYF
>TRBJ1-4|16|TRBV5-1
CASSLGLPEGGEKLFF
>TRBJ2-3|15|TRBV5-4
CASSFLGGAPDTQYF
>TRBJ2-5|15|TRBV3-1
CASSPFREGLETQYF
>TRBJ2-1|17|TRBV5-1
CASSLAPGAFHVNEQFF
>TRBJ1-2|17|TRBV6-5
CASSYSGGGGDNYGYTF
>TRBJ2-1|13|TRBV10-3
CAISLLQGNEQFF
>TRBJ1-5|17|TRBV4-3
CASSQAAGLDGNQPQHF
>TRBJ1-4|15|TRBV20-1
CSAPPRGLSNEKLFF
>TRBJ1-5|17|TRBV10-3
CAISESLGGGTNQPQHF
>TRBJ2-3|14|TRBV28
CASSFLAGGLTQYF
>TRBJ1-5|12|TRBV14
CASSAGNQPQHF
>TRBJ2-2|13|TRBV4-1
CASAEANTGELFF
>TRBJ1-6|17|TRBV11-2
CASSLRTGGSYNSPLHF
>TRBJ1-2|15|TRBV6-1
CASRISTGEYYGYTF
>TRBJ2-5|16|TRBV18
CASSPRGTSGGETQYF
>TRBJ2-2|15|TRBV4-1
CASSQSGLVTGELFF
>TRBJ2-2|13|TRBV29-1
CSVYEAGGGELFF
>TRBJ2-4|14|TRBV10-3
CAISTTGGGNIQYF
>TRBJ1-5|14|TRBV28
CASSSRDTNQPQHF
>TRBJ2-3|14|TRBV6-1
CASSEVWGTDTQYF
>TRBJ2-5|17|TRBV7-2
CASSLPGQGLLGGTQYF
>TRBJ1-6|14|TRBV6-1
CASSLGGVRSPLHF
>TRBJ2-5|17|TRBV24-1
CATSDGSSGSYQETQYF
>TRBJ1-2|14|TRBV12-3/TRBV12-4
CASRGPGFLHGYTF